This T cell receptor beta chain derives from a study of early T cells in non-severe SARS-CoV-2 infection. This clonotype was seen repeatedly, ten times or more. Per the germline V gene, CDR1 is SGHDT and CDR2 is YYEEEE. J was trimmed by 3 bases and V by 0 bases; bases with no gene match: 12. The CDR3 totals 19 residues. Attachment of unique molecular identifiers to individual cDNA molecules was performed. Each CDR3 protein gets one entry after TCRdb re-called the 5' RACE reads with MiXCR. In the table there are under 75,000 distinct CDR3 sequences, about 13% of which are singletons. The V call is TRBV5-6, the J call TRBJ2-2, with TRBD1 identical over 9 bases. This sequence originates from an adult who was a healthcare worker with PCR-confirmed SARS-CoV-2 infection or an uninfected control (not recorded which). The specimen sequenced was whole blood. The CDR3 sequence: CASSLEEQGARRDTGELFF. The CDR3 DNA follows: TGTGCCAGCAGCTTGGAGGAACAGGGGGCGCGGCGAGACACCGGGGAGCTGTTTTTT.